The rows below give T cell receptor beta chains drawn from one sample of a study of CD8 T cells in Susac syndrome. TCRdb recomputed calls from the immunoSEQ multiplex PCR reads with MiXCR, one row per CDR3 protein. The sample comprises about 47,000 distinct CDR3 sequences, over 90% of which are singletons, and 0.41% rests with the top ten. The sequenced material came from CD8+ T cells from PBMCs. These receptors were collected from a human donor in good health. The CDR3 runs from the conserved cysteine through the conserved F or W. The D gene is left open where the match is weak. Where a row states a size, it is once, few, many or the class of an expanded clone; other rows omit it.

TRBV14,TRBJ1-3,NA,TRBD1,CASRPGQGVGNTIYF,TGTGCCAGCAGACCAGGACAGGGCGTCGGAAACACCATATATTTT
TRBV20-1,TRBJ2-5,NA,NA,CSARIRGRDWQETQYF,TGCAGTGCGCGGATCCGGGGAAGGGATTGGCAAGAGACCCAGTACTTC
TRBV29-1,TRBJ1-2,NA,TRBD1,CSVEGRDRGNYGYTF,TGCAGCGTTGAAGGGAGGGACAGGGGAAACTATGGCTACACCTTC
TRBV6-5,TRBJ2-1,NA,NA,CASSLRIYNEQFF,TGTGCCAGCAGCCTACGGATCTACAATGAGCAGTTCTTC
TRBV7-8,TRBJ2-5,NA,NA,CASSLVTGRETQYF,TGTGCCAGCAGCTTAGTCACAGGGAGAGAGACCCAGTACTTC
TRBV24-1,TRBJ2-5,NA,TRBD2,CATSEETSGKTETQYF,TGTGCCACCAGTGAGGAGACTAGCGGAAAAACAGAGACCCAGTACTTC
TRBV6-2/TRBV6-3,TRBJ2-1,once,NA,CASGYWSEQFF,TGTGCCAGCGGCTACTGGAGTGAGCAGTTCTTC
TRBV4-1,TRBJ1-3,NA,NA,CASSQEKGAGNTIYF,TGCGCCAGCAGCCAAGAGAAGGGCGCGGGAAACACCATATATTTT
TRBV27,TRBJ1-2,once,NA,CASSFVTGFGYTF,TGTGCCAGCAGTTTTGTTACAGGGTTTGGCTACACCTTC
TRBV7-9,TRBJ1-2,NA,TRBD1,CASSLGAGTGVFGYTF,TGTGCCAGCAGCTTAGGGGCCGGGACAGGGGTTTTTGGCTACACCTTC
TRBV7-9,TRBJ2-1,NA,TRBD2,CASAAPGLGTYNEQFF,TGTGCCAGCGCAGCCCCGGGACTAGGGACCTACAATGAGCAGTTCTTC
TRBV20-1,TRBJ2-1,NA,TRBD2,CSARPTSGKIDEQFF,TGCAGTGCTAGACCTACTAGCGGGAAGATTGATGAGCAGTTCTTC
TRBV7-6,TRBJ2-7,NA,NA,CASSLGGYSTYEQYF,TGTGCCAGCAGCTTAGGAGGATACAGCACCTACGAGCAGTACTTC
TRBV5-1,TRBJ1-1,NA,NA,CASSWTGSPNTEAFF,TGCGCCAGCAGCTGGACCGGCTCGCCGAACACTGAAGCTTTCTTT
TRBV4-1,TRBJ2-1,NA,NA,CASSFSRNEQFF,TGCGCCAGCAGCTTCTCCCGCAATGAGCAGTTCTTC
TRBV4-1,TRBJ2-7,NA,NA,CASSQVRNEQYF,TGCGCCAGCAGCCAAGTTCGGAACGAGCAGTACTTC
TRBV3-1,TRBJ2-1,NA,TRBD2,CASSRSGRAYNEQFF,TGTGCCAGCAGCCGTAGCGGGAGGGCCTACAATGAGCAGTTCTTC
TRBV6-2/TRBV6-3,TRBJ2-1,once,TRBD2,CASSTQRESSYNEQFF,TGTGCCAGCAGTACCCAGCGGGAGAGCTCCTACAATGAGCAGTTCTTC
TRBV29-1,TRBJ2-5,NA,NA,CSVEDGVAQYF,TGCAGCGTTGAGGATGGGGTTGCCCAGTACTTC
TRBV30,TRBJ1-2,NA,NA,CAWSETGPGDGYTF,TGTGCCTGGAGTGAAACCGGGCCAGGGGATGGCTACACCTTC
TRBV30,TRBJ2-3,NA,TRBD2,CAWSLIAGGADTQYF,TGTGCCTGGAGTCTGATAGCGGGAGGCGCAGATACGCAGTATTTT
TRBV27,TRBJ1-2,NA,NA,CASSLIAGKFYGYTF,TGTGCCAGCAGTTTAATAGCCGGAAAGTTTTATGGCTACACCTTC
TRBV27,TRBJ2-7,once,NA,CASSLSVPAIIHEQYF,TGTGCCAGCAGTTTATCGGTTCCGGCAATTATCCACGAGCAGTACTTC
TRBV11-2,TRBJ1-1,NA,NA,CASSSSGGAWTEAFF,TGTGCCAGCAGCTCTAGCGGGGGGGCTTGGACTGAAGCTTTCTTT
TRBV4-3,TRBJ2-7,NA,TRBD2,CASSHRLAGGYEQYF,TGCGCCAGCAGCCACAGACTAGCGGGAGGGTACGAGCAGTACTTC
TRBV5-1,TRBJ1-2,NA,NA,CASSLSRAHFYGYTF,TGCGCCAGCAGCTTGAGCAGGGCCCACTTCTATGGCTACACCTTC
TRBV18,TRBJ1-1,NA,NA,CASSPLLGGENTEAFF,TGTGCCAGCTCACCACTTTTAGGGGGAGAGAACACTGAAGCTTTCTTT
TRBV11-2,TRBJ2-1,NA,TRBD2,CASSLGSSGRSSYNEQFF,TGTGCCAGCAGCTTAGGGTCTAGCGGGAGGAGCTCCTACAATGAGCAGTTCTTC